The next 16 T cell receptor beta chains were all read from a single sample in a study of T cells in Graves' hyperthyroidism and ophthalmopathy. RNA transcripts provided the source from which TCR beta CDR3 regions were amplified. In the first-round RT-PCR of the TCR CDR3, the HTBI primer set was used. Using its own MiXCR run on the multiplex PCR reads, TCRdb lists one record per CDR3 protein. The table has about 840,000 distinct CDR3 sequences, approximately 40% seen once. The specimen sequenced was blood. The source is a man aged 18 to 29 with Graves' hyperthyroidism.

Comment on this clonotype: A read error may produce the germline difference seen at one junction end. J is TRBJ1-5 and V is TRBV6-5, with 8 bases lining up with TRBD1. This CDR3 has 15 amino acids. The germline CDR1 and CDR2 sequences are MNHEY and SVGAGI. CDR3 in amino acids: CAGSFSRGPNQPQHF. The CDR3 region has the DNA TGTGCCGGCAGTTTTTCCAGGGGGCCCAATCAGCCCCAGCATTTT.

The V and J genes are TRBV11-1 and TRBJ1-1; D is uncertain. Trimming cost V 11 bases and J 6 bases, with 22 bases left between them. Germline V gene data show CDR1 as SGHAT and CDR2 as FQDESV (reference sequence). The CDR3 has 14 amino acids. The CDR3 DNA is TGTGCCTGGAGTGGAGGATCTTTCCAGGCTGAAGCTTTCTTT. Protein: CAWSGGSFQAEAFF.

This chain links TRBV19 with TRBJ2-6; D ambiguous. The CDR3 totals 16 residues. Germline CDR1 is LNHDA and CDR2 is SQIVND (reference sequence). The CDR3 region is CPPQNRRCPEANVLTF. In nucleotides, the CDR3 is TGTCCCCCCCAAAACCGACGGTGCCCCGAGGCCAACGTCCTGACTTTC.

V and J are TRBV6-6 and TRBJ2-2; D is unclear. This CDR3 contains 13 residues. Germline CDR1 and CDR2: MNHNY and SVGAGI (reference sequence). Deletions cut 5 bases from V and 9 bases from J, with 13 bases between. This chain's CDR3 is CASSPEEDRELFF. The CDR3 coding sequence is TGTGCCAGCAGTCCTGAAGAGGACCGGGAGCTGTTTTTT.

This clonotype appeared once. The J gene is TRBJ1-1, the V gene TRBV9; 10 bases line up with TRBD1. Per germline, CDR1 SGDLS and CDR2 YYNGEE. V lost 0 bases, J lost 8 bases, and 10 bases stayed unmatched. This CDR3 has 16 amino acids. DNA of the CDR3: TGTGCCAGCAGCGTAGAGGGGACAGGGGAATCCGCAGAAGCTTTCTTT. It codes for CASSVEGTGESAEAFF.

The rearrangement uses TRBV7-9 and TRBJ1-1, with 11 bases fitting TRBD1. The J segment lost 4 bases and the V segment lost 8 bases, leaving 6 bases of the junction unmatched. The CDR3 sequence is 14 residues long. Germline V gives CDR1 SEHNR, CDR2 FQNEAQ (reference sequence). CDR3 DNA sequence: TGTGCCAGCGGCCCGGGACAGGGGGGCACTGAAGCTTTCTTT. Translation gives CASGPGQGGTEAFF.

The chain carries TRBV10-3 and TRBJ2-1; D uncertain. Between the trimmed V and J ends, which lost 6 bases and 9 bases, there was a span of 21 bases. In germline, CDR1 is ENHRY, CDR2 SYGVKD. CDR3 length: 15 residues. The CDR3 nucleotides are TGTGCCATCAGCGCCTCGTCGGGTCTCCCAAGTGAGCAGTTCTTC. This gives the protein CAISASSGLPSEQFF.

Notes on this clonotype: The germline gene is not matched at one end of the junction; a read error may be the cause. V is TRBV12-3 or TRBV12-4 and J is TRBJ1-1; D gene ambiguous. This CDR3 has 13 amino acids. The DNA for the CDR3 is TGTACCAGCAGTTTTACCTTTAACACTGAAGCTTTCTTT. Protein product: CTSSFTFNTEAFF.

A few counts support this clonotype. The chain links TRBV12-3 or TRBV12-4 to TRBJ1-4; the D is unclear. This CDR3 spans 12 amino acids. Trimming shortened V by 2 bases and J by 7 bases, and 5 bases separated the two germline ends. The CDR3 DNA sequence: TGTGCCAGCAGTTTATGGAGTGAAAAACTGTTTTTT. Amino acids: CASSLWSEKLFF.

This clonotype was detected ten times or more. At one boundary the junction diverges from the germline segment, which might be a read error. The chain links TRBV7-9 to TRBJ1-1; D uncertain. The germline V gene has CDR1 SEHNR and CDR2 FQNEAQ (reference sequence). The CDR3 is made up of 13 amino acids. The CDR3 nucleotides are TGCGCCAGCAGCTTGAGACAGAACACTGAAGCTTTCTTT. Translation: CASSLRQNTEAFF.

This clonotype has a count of ten or more. The chain employs TRBV12-3 or TRBV12-4 and TRBJ1-1; unclear D gene. This CDR3 has 14 residues. Deletions cut 4 bases from V and 1 base from J, with 10 bases between. CDR3 DNA: TGTGCCAGCAGTTACCGGCGTGAGAACACTGAAGCTTTCTTT. Amino acid sequence: CASSYRRENTEAFF.

The chain employs TRBV12-3 or TRBV12-4 and TRBJ1-3, with D possibly being TRBD1 (5 bases). V was clipped by 6 bases and J by 7 bases, with 22 bases between them. The CDR3 spans 16 residues. The CDR3 protein is CASSSRAGQLRNTIYF. The CDR3 DNA reads TGTGCCAGCAGCTCTCGAGCGGGGCAGCTTAGGAACACCATATATTTT.

V gene TRBV7-8 combines with J gene TRBJ2-7; no firm D call. V gave up 3 bases and J gave up 7 bases, with 10 bases separating them. The CDR3 has 12 residues. Germline loops: CDR1 SGHVS, CDR2 FQNEAQ. The CDR3 region has the DNA TGTGCCAGCAGCTTGGACGCTCGGGAGCAGTACTTC. Protein product: CASSLDAREQYF. Combining the CDR3 with reference TRBV7-8 and TRBJ2-7 gives the whole variable domain GAGVSQSPRYKVAKRGQDVALRCDPISGHVSLFWYQQALGQGPEFLTYFQNEAQLDKSGLPSDRFFAERPEGSVSTLKIQRTQQEDSAVYLCASSLDAREQYFGPGTRLTVT.

This clonotype appeared a single time. V and J are TRBV5-1 and TRBJ2-7; tentatively, D is TRBD1 (6 bases). V lost 4 bases, J lost 2 bases, and 13 bases lay in between. Germline loops: CDR1 SGHRS, CDR2 YFSETQ. The CDR3 runs to 14 residues. CDR3 sequence reads: CASSEGVSTYEQYF. The CDR3 DNA follows: TGCGCCAGCAGCGAGGGGGTCAGCACCTACGAGCAGTACTTC.

Comment on this clonotype: At one end the junction does not follow the germline gene, possibly because of a read error. V gene TRBV5-1 combines with J gene TRBJ2-7, with TRBD1 matching 7 bases. The CDR3 totals 17 residues. CDR1 SGHRS and CDR2 YFSETQ come from the germline V gene. CDR3 DNA sequence: TGCGCCAGCAGCTTGGTGTCGTCGGCAGGGGGAATCTACGGGCAGTACTTC. Amino acid sequence: CASSLVSSAGGIYGQYF.

The V call is TRBV12-3 or TRBV12-4, the J call TRBJ2-6, with D uncertain. The CDR3 consists of 15 residues. The V and J ends lost 2 bases and 3 bases respectively, with 8 bases between them. In DNA, the CDR3 is TGTGCCAGCAGTTTATGGCGGCATGGGGCCAACGTCCTGACTTTC. Residues: CASSLWRHGANVLTF.